The present TCR beta chain was sequenced within a study of CD8 T cells in Susac syndrome. A quantity of about 0.5 to 1 ug RNA underwent reverse transcription using random hexamers. TCRdb passed the immunoSEQ multiplex PCR reads through MiXCR, listing each CDR3 protein once. The data contain approximately 100,000 distinct CDR3 sequences, roughly 94% of them seen just once; the ten biggest clones take up roughly 0.43%. The length of the CDR3 is 13 residues. Germline assignment: CDR1 SGHTA and CDR2 FQGTGA. The V end lost 5 bases, the J end lost 1 base, and 8 bases lay between the germline ends. The chain employs TRBV7-3 and TRBJ2-5; D not certain. Sequencing used CD8+ T cells from PBMCs. This TCR derives from a human donor with Susac syndrome. CDR3 loop: CASSQGFQETQYF. The CDR3 bases are TGTGCCAGCAGCCAAGGGTTCCAAGAGACCCAGTACTTC.